This is a list of T cell receptor beta chains from one sample in a study of OX40 agonist ivuxolimab in advanced cancers. Profiled with immunoSEQ multiplex PCR; TCRdb holds only in-frame clones, not every one. The table has 11,000 or so clones, 70% to 80% seen once. The source material was CD4+ or CD8+ T cells sorted from blood, sampled in a trial of the OX40 agonist ivuxolimab. The origin of the receptors is an adult with an advanced solid tumor such as melanoma, head and neck, liver or kidney cancer. Each CDR3 is given without its conserved first and last residue.

J gene,V gene,CDR3 protein
TRBJ2-1,TRBV4-1,ASSKGGTEQF
TRBJ2-5,TRBV27,ASRPFVGGAKRTQY
TRBJ2-7,TRBV7-2,ASSLGQIYEQY
TRBJ1-5,TRBV2,ASSEWGDSNQPQH
TRBJ2-5,TRBV28,ASSLSWANLGETQY
TRBJ2-2,TRBV6-4,ASSDSGTGSGELF
TRBJ2-1,TRBV5-1,ASSFMSEYNEQF
TRBJ2-4,TRBV21-1,ASSTPVFDIQY
TRBJ2-7,TRBV6-5,ASSHTSSYEQY
TRBJ1-2,TRBV15,ATSRDAQGIYGYT
TRBJ1-5,TRBV7-2,ASRAPTGGPEDQPQH
TRBJ2-7,TRBV28,ASIGTDSYEQY
TRBJ2-1,TRBV12-5,ASARGGSYNEQF
TRBJ2-5,TRBV28,ASRLAGGQETQY
TRBJ2-7,TRBV30,AWSNQGGYEQY
TRBJ2-3,TRBV11-2,ASSLDLTTDTQY
TRBJ2-1,TRBV15,ATSREANYNEQF
TRBJ2-7,TRBV27,ASRSSAGGFYEQY
TRBJ1-4,TRBV7-8,ASSLVSGMNEKLF
TRBJ2-7,TRBV5-4,ASSWGQGSDEQY
TRBJ2-1,TRBV12-5,ASGHGGTYNEQF
TRBJ2-7,TRBV11-2,ASSTNLQGLGEQY
TRBJ2-3,TRBV6-4,ASSEGAGSTGTQY
TRBJ2-6,TRBV4-2,ASSQDQGVGANVLT
TRBJ2-1,TRBV5-6,ASTRTGLHEQF
TRBJ1-5,TRBV19,ASSWTVNQPQH
TRBJ2-3,TRBV6-4,ASSEGGGADTQY
TRBJ2-1,TRBV18,ASSPRTGAYNEQF
TRBJ2-3,TRBV13,ASSLRGIADTQY
TRBJ1-3,TRBV28,ASGEGVSGNTIY
TRBJ1-5,TRBV19,ASSMFGGPGNQPQH
TRBJ2-7,TRBV19,ASSTLTGGGYEQY
TRBJ2-1,TRBV4-3,ASSQGKRGDNEQF
TRBJ2-7,TRBV5-6,ASSTGTRFHEQY
TRBJ1-4,TRBV15,ATSRPGPEKLF
TRBJ2-2,TRBV28,ASSVNVEGGELF
TRBJ2-3,TRBV7-3,ASSAQTSGSQDTQY
TRBJ2-5,TRBV27,ASRDRGQETQY
TRBJ1-2,TRBV6-1,AIEGADGYT
TRBJ1-2,TRBV2,AGFGRASGYT
TRBJ1-5,TRBV4-1,ASSPRRSDRSNQPQH
TRBJ1-2,TRBV6-4,ASSDVTGTGYYGYT
TRBJ2-7,TRBV19,ASGLGYEQY
TRBJ1-3,TRBV5-1,ASSSMTAGNTIY
TRBJ1-4,TRBV7-2,ASSPTGGAGEKLF
TRBJ2-5,TRBV10-3,AIRQGEETQY
TRBJ2-1,TRBV7-3,ASSSISGSNEQF
TRBJ1-6,TRBV27,ASTVLGTPLH
NA,TRBV7-2,ASSLVGGSSYEQY
TRBJ1-2,TRBV10-3,ASSDVTGTGYYGYT
TRBJ2-1,TRBV11-2,ASSLDLAGEQF
TRBJ2-1,TRBV6-4,ASSDTSVSEQF
TRBJ1-1,TRBV6-6,ASSNRFSAF
TRBJ2-7,TRBV27,ASSSDSGYEQY
TRBJ2-7,TRBV4-3,ASSQEDGLYSYEQY